The present T cell receptor beta chain was sequenced within a study of regulatory T cells in long-lasting Graves disease. About this clonotype: Its specificity is not known.

The time point here: persistent/refractory GD, antithyroid drugs over 5 years with positive TRAb. PBMCs provided the RNA from which the TCR library was made. Patient provenance is recorded as an endocrinology department in Xi'an, China. EDTA tubes received roughly 9.7 milliliters of drawn peripheral blood. Arm-PCR with iRepertoire HTBI primers amplified the CDR3 regions for these TCR beta libraries. Using its own MiXCR run on the multiplex PCR reads, TCRdb lists one record per CDR3 protein. The sample includes roughly 470,000 distinct CDR3 sequences, more than 20% seen only once; the top ten take approximately 8%. Whole-study results and caveats: For persistent Graves' patients, TCR diversity was lower than for newly diagnosed ones.

The TCR was taken from a female donor with Graves disease. The specimen comprised peripheral blood mononuclear cells (PBMCs), sampled when the disease was refractory, from a patient treated with antithyroid drugs.

The CDR3 sequence is CASSYIGGPQETQYF. The CDR3 DNA reads TGTGCCAGCAGTTACATCGGGGGGCCACAAGAGACCCAGTACTTC. The genes are TRBV6-2 or TRBV6-3 and TRBJ2-5; TRBD2 is a possible D gene (7 bases). CDR3 size: 15 residues. Germline loops: CDR1 MNHEY, CDR2 SVGEGT. With 2 bases removed from V and 2 bases from J, the gap between germline ends came to 12 bases.